Shown below are 23 T cell receptor beta chains from a single sample sequenced in a study of OX40 agonist ivuxolimab in advanced cancers. The data were produced by immunoSEQ multiplex PCR, yet TCRdb's version contains in-frame clones alone and is incomplete. The sample consists of roughly 49,000 clones, 88% of them appearing once. Here the sequenced sample was CD4+ or CD8+ T cells sorted from blood, taken in a trial of the OX40 agonist ivuxolimab. The receptors were gathered from an adult with an advanced solid tumor such as melanoma, head and neck, liver or kidney cancer.

This chain connects TRBV6-5 to TRBJ2-4; D tentatively fits TRBD1 or TRBD2 (6 bases each). From germline, CDR1 is MNHEY and CDR2 SVGAGI. This CDR3 region has 15 residues. Trimming took off 6 bases at V and 0 bases at J, with 12 bases between the two ends. The CDR3 sequence is CASRGGRGAKNIQYF. The DNA for the CDR3 is TGTGCCAGCAGGGGGGGCAGGGGAGCCAAAAACATTCAGTACTTC.

This clone has only a few counts. The chain recombines TRBV5-4 with TRBJ2-6, with no clear D. The CDR3 is 18 amino acids. Germline lookup yields CDR1 SGHNT and CDR2 YYREEE (reference sequence). V lost 1 base, J lost 0 bases, and 14 bases lay in between. For the CDR3, the DNA is TGTGCCAGCAGCTTGTCTTCTGGCCCGATCTCTGGGGCCAACGTCCTGACTTTC. Its protein is CASSLSSGPISGANVLTF.

This chain links TRBV5-1 with TRBJ2-5; 7 nucleotides agree with TRBD1. This CDR3 spans 13 amino acids. From germline, CDR1 is SGHRS and CDR2 YFSETQ. The V gene end was trimmed by 1 base and the J gene end by 4 bases; junction bases not matched to a gene: 1. The CDR3 sequence: CASSLNRGETQYF. The CDR3 DNA reads TGCGCCAGCAGCTTGAACAGGGGAGAGACCCAGTACTTC.

The CDR3 region has the DNA TGTGCCAGCAGCCACCGAGGGGCCCCCTCCTACGAGCAGTACTTC. Translated, it gives CASSHRGAPSYEQYF. J is TRBJ2-7 and V is TRBV4-2, with D possibly being TRBD1 or TRBD2 (5 bases each). Germline CDR1 is LGHNA and CDR2 is YNFKEQ. The V end was cut by 3 bases, the J end by 0 bases, with 12 bases between. The CDR3 has 15 residues.

The rearrangement joins TRBV9 to TRBJ2-2; a possible D gene is TRBD1 (6 bases). Germline CDR1 reads SGDLS; CDR2 reads YYNGEE. Trimming took off 5 bases at V and 0 bases at J, with 14 bases between the two ends. The length of the CDR3 is 16 residues. The CDR3 nucleotides read TGTGCCAGCAGTCGAAGTACAGGGACGAACACCGGGGAGCTGTTTTTT. This codes for CASSRSTGTNTGELFF.

The chain combines TRBV2 with TRBJ2-2; a weak D match, TRBD1 (5 bases). Trimming pared 6 bases from V and 7 bases from J, leaving 15 bases between. Germline-derived CDR1 and CDR2 are SNHLY and FYNNEI. CDR3 length: 14 amino acids. CDR3 nucleotide sequence: TGTGCCAGCAGCCCCAGGGCCGTCGGCGGGGAGCTGTTTTTT. The encoded protein is CASSPRAVGGELFF.

This clone was observed a few times. This chain links TRBV11-2 with TRBJ2-1; D gene ambiguous. Trimming left V 1 base short and J 4 bases short, with 20 bases between. The CDR3 sequence is 18 residues long. Germline-derived CDR1 and CDR2 are SGHAT and FQNNGV. In DNA form, the CDR3 reads TGTGCCAGCAGCTTAGGGAAAAGCCGGACCCTACATTACAATGAGCAGTTCTTC. Translation: CASSLGKSRTLHYNEQFF.

The chain employs TRBV20-1 and TRBJ1-2, with D hard to call. Trimming took off 5 bases at V and 8 bases at J, with 12 bases between the two ends. Germline V gene lookup returns CDR1 DFQATT and CDR2 SNEGSKA (reference sequence). The CDR3 sequence is 11 residues long. CDR3 nucleotide sequence: TGCAGTGCTGGGCTTTTCGGGGGCTACACCTTC. This sequence encodes CSAGLFGGYTF.

V is TRBV7-6 and J is TRBJ1-5; unclear D gene. The CDR3 contains 13 residues. Germline CDR1 SGHVS, CDR2 FNYEAQ. V was clipped by 5 bases and J by 7 bases, with 12 bases between them. DNA of the CDR3: TGTGCCAGCAGCCTAGAACCTCTCCAGCCCCAGCATTTT. Translating gives CASSLEPLQPQHF.

The rearrangement uses TRBV7-2 and TRBJ1-4; 8 bases are shared with TRBD1. The V gene's germline CDR1 is SGHTA and CDR2 FQGNSA. The V segment lost 5 bases and the J segment 8 bases; nucleotides outside the gene matches: 10. CDR3 length equals 15 residues. The CDR3 is CASSHGQGAGEKLFF. DNA for the CDR3: TGTGCCAGCAGCCATGGACAGGGAGCGGGAGAAAAACTGTTTTTT.

This chain connects TRBV4-2 to TRBJ2-1, with D possibly TRBD1 on 6 matching bases. The length of the CDR3 is 15 residues. Germline-derived CDR1 and CDR2 are LGHNA and YNFKEQ. V shed 0 bases and J shed 5 bases, with 11 bases lying between them. The CDR3 region has the DNA TGTGCCAGCAGCCAAGAGCTTACAGGGAACAATGAGCAGTTCTTC. This encodes CASSQELTGNNEQFF.

V usage is TRBV5-1 and J usage is TRBJ2-2; D gene uncertain. Germline-derived CDR1 and CDR2 are SGHRS and YFSETQ. CDR3 size: 14 residues. Trimming cost V 4 bases and J 1 base, with 8 bases left between them. The CDR3 nucleotides are TGCGCCAGCAGCACCCGACAGAACACCGGGGAGCTGTTTTTT. It codes for CASSTRQNTGELFF.

The CDR3, as DNA: TGTGCCAGCAGTTACGGGGGGACCGGGGATACTGAAGCTTTCTTT. It is translated as CASSYGGTGDTEAFF. The V gene is TRBV6-6, the J gene TRBJ1-1; tentative D call: TRBD1 (5 bases). CDR3 length: 15 residues. CDR1 is MNHNY and CDR2 is SVGAGI in the germline V gene (reference sequence). V lost 2 bases, J lost 5 bases, and 15 bases lay in between.

The genes are TRBV4-1 and TRBJ2-7; 8 nucleotides match TRBD1. The J segment lost 3 bases and the V segment lost 0 bases, leaving 7 bases of the junction unmatched. The CDR3 totals 16 residues. Germline V gene sequence: CDR1 MGHRA, CDR2 YSYEKL. CDR3 loop: CASSQEGQAGRYEQYF. CDR3 bases: TGCGCCAGCAGCCAAGAGGGACAGGCGGGTCGCTACGAGCAGTACTTC.

Regarding this clone: The sample holds other DNA sequences that translate to the same CDR3. The gene calls are TRBV6-6 and TRBJ2-1; 12 bases line up with TRBD2. The germline V gene encodes CDR1 MNHNY and CDR2 SVGAGI (reference sequence). J gave up 2 bases and V 4 bases, and 3 bases lay outside the gene matches. The CDR3 totals 16 residues. DNA for the CDR3: TGTGCCAGCAGTTCCCGGACTAGCGGGACCTACAATGAGCAGTTCTTC. Translation gives CASSSRTSGTYNEQFF.

The chain carries TRBV7-7 and TRBJ2-5; unclear D gene. The V end was cut by 8 bases, the J end by 3 bases, with 13 bases between. This CDR3 has 13 amino acids. CDR1 is SSHAT, CDR2 FNYEAQ, per germline (reference sequence). The CDR3 region has the DNA TGTGCCAGCGTCGCCCAAGCAGAAGAGACCCAGTACTTC. Translated, it gives CASVAQAEETQYF. The whole variable domain, remainder taken from reference TRBV7-7 and TRBJ2-5, is GAGVSQSPRYKVTKRGQDVTLRCDPISSHATLYWYQQALGQGPEFLTYFNYEAQPDKSGLPSDRFSAERPEGSISTLTIQRTEQRDSAMYRCASVAQAEETQYFGPGTRLLVL.

This chain connects TRBV5-4 to TRBJ1-2, with a possible D match to TRBD1 (5 bases). V lost 0 bases and J 13 bases, leaving 16 bases between the germline ends. The CDR3 covers 13 residues. Germline V gives CDR1 SGHNT, CDR2 YYREEE (reference sequence). Here the CDR3 reads CASSLGGSRVPTF. CDR3 sequence (DNA): TGTGCCAGCAGCTTGGGGGGGAGCAGGGTCCCCACCTTC.

Written as DNA, the CDR3 is TGTGCCAGCAGCTTCTCGCGCAGCACCATATATTTT. It encodes CASSFSRSTIYF. The chain is built from TRBV5-8 and TRBJ1-3; D is unclear. V was cut by 2 bases and J by 9 bases, with 9 bases left in between. The CDR3 has 12 residues. CDR1 and CDR2 from the germline V gene are SGHTS and YDEGEE.

The chain links TRBV9 to TRBJ1-6; D may be TRBD1 (5 bases). Trimming pared 0 bases from V and 6 bases from J, leaving 10 bases between. From germline, CDR1 is SGDLS and CDR2 YYNGEE. The CDR3 loop spans 15 amino acids. CDR3 sequence reads: CASSVAVGPNSPLHF. CDR3 nucleotides: TGTGCCAGCAGCGTAGCGGTGGGGCCTAATTCACCCCTCCACTTT.

V usage is TRBV6-5 and J usage is TRBJ2-7, with D perhaps TRBD1 (7 bases). The CDR3 loop spans 14 amino acids. The germline V gene has CDR1 MNHEY and CDR2 SVGAGI. V gave up 6 bases and J gave up 2 bases, with 14 bases separating them. This CDR3 is CASRGGQVPYEQYF. Written as DNA, the CDR3 is TGTGCCAGCAGGGGAGGACAGGTCCCCTACGAGCAGTACTTC.

J is TRBJ2-5 and V is TRBV6-6; D gene unclear. Germline loops: CDR1 MNHNY, CDR2 SVGAGI (reference sequence). This CDR3 is built from 14 residues. V lost 1 base, J lost 2 bases, and 8 bases lay in between. The CDR3 is CASSYWQEQETQYF. The CDR3 DNA reads TGTGCCAGCAGTTACTGGCAGGAGCAAGAGACCCAGTACTTC.

The chain joins TRBV9 to TRBJ1-4; D unresolved. The CDR3 covers 14 residues. The V end was cut by 2 bases, the J end by 4 bases, with 9 bases between. The germline V gene encodes CDR1 SGDLS and CDR2 YYNGEE. CDR3 coding DNA: TGTGCCAGCAGCGTTGGTCAGTTTAATGAAAAACTGTTTTTT. Translation gives CASSVGQFNEKLFF. The entire variable domain, with the rest obtained from reference TRBV9 and TRBJ1-4, is as follows: DSGVTQTPKHLITATGQRVTLRCSPRSGDLSVYWYQQSLDQGLQFLIQYYNGEERAKGNILERFSAQQFPDLHSELNLSSLELGDSALYFCASSVGQFNEKLFFGSGTQLSVL.

The J gene is TRBJ1-2, the V gene TRBV28, with D unclear. Trimming cost V 4 bases and J 1 base, with 7 bases left between them. Germline CDR1 is MDHEN and CDR2 is SYDVKM. This CDR3 comprises 13 residues. CDR3 residues: CASSSNNNYGYTF. CDR3 DNA: TGTGCCAGCAGTTCTAACAATAACTATGGCTACACCTTC.